Below are 2 T cell receptor beta chains sequenced from a single sample in a study of blood T cell repertoires in COVID-19. Libraries were prepared by immunoSEQ multiplex PCR; TCRdb keeps only in-frame clonotypes and omits some of them. The data show about 440,000 clones, with around 91% seen just once and about 0.57% held by the top ten. Sequenced sample: PBMCs or T cells enriched from blood (not recorded which). Source of these receptors: a man between 18 and 29 years old who had recovered from COVID-19.

The chain uses TRBV2 and TRBJ2-1; the D gene is possibly TRBD2 (7 bases). The germline V and J ends were trimmed by 7 bases and 9 bases, with 19 bases remaining between them. In germline, CDR1 is SNHLY, CDR2 FYNNEI. This CDR3 region has 14 residues. The CDR3 reads CASTNLGGEGEQFF. In nucleotides, the CDR3 is TGTGCCAGCACCAACCTAGGGGGGGAAGGTGAGCAGTTCTTC. The whole variable domain, filled in from reference TRBV2 and TRBJ2-1, reads EPEVTQTPSHQVTQMGQEVILRCVPISNHLYFYWYRQILGQKVEFLVSFYNNEISEKSEIFDDQFSVERPDGSNFTLKIRSTKLEDSAMYFCASTNLGGEGEQFFGPGTRLTVL.

The J gene is TRBJ1-1, the V gene TRBV28; D not certain. V was trimmed by 5 bases and J by 6 bases, leaving 10 bases between them. Germline V lookup: CDR1 MDHEN, CDR2 SYDVKM. This CDR3 comprises 12 residues. The CDR3 spells CASSPPSPEAFF. DNA for the CDR3: TGTGCCAGCAGTCCCCCCTCCCCTGAAGCTTTCTTT.